Below, 9 T cell receptor beta chains from the same sample are listed, as sequenced in a study of T cell responses to AZD1222 COVID-19 vaccine. Clones were read by immunoSEQ multiplex PCR, and TCRdb kept only the in-frame ones, dropping some. The repertoire has 78,000 or so clones, approximately 89% of them found once; the top ten carry around 20%. The sequencing here drew on peripheral blood, taken on day 0 of AZD1222 vaccination. Source of these receptors: an adult in good health.

V usage is TRBV7-9 and J usage is TRBJ1-1; 10 bases fit TRBD1. Germline CDR1 is SEHNR and CDR2 is FQNEAQ (reference sequence). CDR3 size: 15 residues. Trimming removed 5 bases from V and 3 bases from J; junction bases left unmatched: 6. This CDR3 is CASSTRDRGYTEAFF. The DNA for the CDR3 is TGTGCCAGCAGCACCAGGGACAGGGGATACACTGAAGCTTTCTTT.

The chain couples TRBV11-1 to TRBJ2-7; 12 bases are a match to TRBD2. The germline CDR1 and CDR2 sequences are SGHAT and FQDESV (reference sequence). V lost 4 bases and J lost 7; bases outside the gene matches: 8. The CDR3 spans 15 residues. CDR3 coding DNA: TGTGCCAGCAGCTACCGACTAGCGGGAGTTGAGGAGCAGTACTTC. Translating it yields CASSYRLAGVEEQYF.

V gene TRBV2 combines with J gene TRBJ1-6; no definite D call. This CDR3 is built from 15 residues. Germline loops: CDR1 SNHLY, CDR2 FYNNEI. V lost 6 bases, J lost 3 bases, and 12 bases lay in between. The CDR3 DNA reads as TGTGCCAGCAGCCCCGGACTGTACTATAATTCACCCCTCCACTTT. This translates into CASSPGLYYNSPLHF.

The chain uses TRBV24-1 and TRBJ2-7, with TRBD2 matching over 7 bases. Per germline, CDR1 KGHDR and CDR2 SFDVKD. The CDR3 length is 16 residues. V lost 4 bases and J lost 0; bases outside the gene matches: 8. The CDR3 reads CATSESTSALSYEQYF. Written as DNA, the CDR3 is TGTGCCACCAGTGAGTCTACTAGCGCGCTCTCCTACGAGCAGTACTTC.

The chain has TRBV3-1 (or the pseudogene TRBV3-2) and TRBJ2-1, with 12 bases matching TRBD2. CDR3 length: 18 amino acids. The V gene end was trimmed by 2 bases and the J gene end by 6 bases; junction bases not matched to a gene: 11. Germline V gives CDR1 LGHDT, CDR2 YNNKEL (reference sequence). The CDR3: CASSQKMTSGRIGNEQFF. CDR3 nucleotide sequence: TGTGCCAGCAGCCAAAAAATGACTAGCGGGAGAATCGGCAATGAGCAGTTCTTC.

This chain links TRBV2 with TRBJ2-6; TRBD1 agrees at 9 bases. Germline V lookup: CDR1 SNHLY, CDR2 FYNNEI. The CDR3 loop spans 15 amino acids. Trimming removed 11 bases from V and 1 base from J; junction bases left unmatched: 6. CDR3 sequence reads: CAGQGPTSGANVLTF. The CDR3 coding sequence is TGTGCCGGACAGGGGCCCACTTCTGGGGCCAACGTCCTGACTTTC.

The chain is built from TRBV3-1 (or the pseudogene TRBV3-2) and TRBJ1-1; D is possibly TRBD1 (5 bases). This CDR3 has 15 amino acids. Trimming shortened V by 6 bases and J by 0 bases, and 14 bases separated the two germline ends. Germline CDR1 reads LGHDT; CDR2 reads YNNKEL (reference sequence). CDR3: CASRRGDWVNTEAFF. In DNA form, the CDR3 reads TGTGCCAGCAGAAGGGGAGACTGGGTGAACACTGAAGCTTTCTTT.

CDR3 in amino acids: CASSLAQQGDWTLHF. DNA of the CDR3: TGCGCCAGCAGCTTGGCGCAGCAGGGGGATTGGACCCTCCACTTT. This sequence joins TRBV5-1 and TRBJ1-6; 7 nucleotides align to TRBD1. With V trimmed by 0 bases and J by 14 bases, 11 bases remained unmatched. In germline, CDR1 is SGHRS, CDR2 YFSETQ. The CDR3 contains 15 residues. The full variable domain, in which reference TRBV5-1 and TRBJ1-6 provide the parts outside the CDR3, is KAGVTQTPRYLIKTRGQQVTLSCSPISGHRSVSWYQQTPGQGLQFLFEYFSETQRNKGNFPGRFSGRQFSNSRSEMNVSTLELGDSALYLCASSLAQQGDWTLHFGNGTRLTVT.

A single count supports this clone. The J gene is TRBJ2-7, the V gene TRBV21-1; the D call in the table, TRBD1, was not verified against the DNA. TRBV21-1 corresponds to a pseudogene. This CDR3 spans 16 amino acids. CDR3 nucleotide sequence: TGTGCCAGCAGCAAAGATGGCACAGGGGGTTCCTACGAGCAGTACTTC. It specifies CASSKDGTGGSYEQYF.